These 22 T cell receptor beta chains originate from one sample sequenced in a study of early T cells in non-severe SARS-CoV-2 infection. MiXCR, run by TCRdb on the 5' RACE reads, gives a single entry per CDR3 protein. This sample carries 100,000 or so distinct CDR3 sequences, about an eighth of them seen once, and the ten largest clones take about 6.2%. Source material: whole blood. All receptors derive from an adult who was a healthcare worker with PCR-confirmed SARS-CoV-2 infection or an uninfected control (not recorded which).

This clonotype was detected ten times or more. J is TRBJ2-1 and V is TRBV6-2 or TRBV6-3, with unresolved D. The CDR3 length is 15 residues. Looked up from germline, CDR1 is MNHEY and CDR2 is SVGEGT. The V end lost 0 bases, the J end lost 2 bases, and 8 bases lay between the germline ends. DNA for the CDR3: TGTGCCAGCAGTTACTCGAAAACTACCTACAATGAGCAGTTCTTC. Encoded protein: CASSYSKTTYNEQFF.

This clonotype was seen a handful of times. V usage is TRBV6-4 and J usage is TRBJ2-1; 7 bases fit TRBD2. Per the germline V gene, CDR1 is MRHNA and CDR2 is SNTAGT. J was trimmed by 5 bases and V by 2 bases; bases with no gene match: 0. CDR3 length: 13 residues. The CDR3, as DNA: TGTGCCAGCAGTGACGGGACTAACAATGAGCAGTTCTTC. Translating it yields CASSDGTNNEQFF.

This clonotype came up a few times. The chain links TRBV7-9 to TRBJ2-1, with TRBD2 identical over 11 bases. The germline CDR1 and CDR2 sequences are SEHNR and FQNEAQ (reference sequence). The CDR3 is made up of 15 amino acids. The V gene end was trimmed by 5 bases and the J gene end by 6 bases; junction bases not matched to a gene: 6. In nucleotides, the CDR3 is TGTGCCAGCAGCCCGGGACTAGCGGAGGGCAATGAGCAGTTCTTC. Translation gives CASSPGLAEGNEQFF.

This clonotype has a handful of counts. The chain uses TRBV20-1 and TRBJ2-1; no firm D call. The ends were cut back, 5 bases at V and 5 bases at J, with 13 bases in the middle. The germline gives CDR1 DFQATT, CDR2 SNEGSKA (reference sequence). CDR3 length: 13 amino acids. Here the CDR3 DNA reads TGCAGTGCTCGCTCCTCCCTCAACAATGAGCAGTTCTTC. It translates to CSARSSLNNEQFF.

This clonotype was recorded at least ten times. The V gene is TRBV10-3, the J gene TRBJ1-3; D is possibly TRBD1 (5 bases). Between the trimmed V and J ends, which lost 3 bases and 6 bases, there was a span of 33 bases. This CDR3 is built from 21 residues. In germline, CDR1 is ENHRY, CDR2 SYGVKD. As DNA, the CDR3 is TGTGCCATCAGTGATCCTAGAGGTGCTTTGACGGGGCCAGGGTGGATAAACACCATATATTTT. It translates to CAISDPRGALTGPGWINTIYF.

The V and J genes are TRBV6-1 and TRBJ2-1; D ambiguous. Germline CDR1 is MNHNS and CDR2 is SASEGT. This CDR3 comprises 10 residues. V was trimmed by 7 bases and J by 10 bases, leaving 8 bases between them. As DNA, the CDR3 is TGTGCCAGCAACCAGTGGGAGCAGTTCTTC. Protein: CASNQWEQFF.

The CDR3 sequence: CSVYREETQYF. DNA of the CDR3: TGCAGCGTTTACAGGGAAGAGACCCAGTACTTC. The rearrangement uses TRBV29-1 and TRBJ2-5, with D possibly being TRBD1 (6 bases). The CDR3 runs 11 residues. The germline CDR1 and CDR2 sequences are SQVTM and ANQGSEA. V lost 5 bases and J lost 3, with 7 bases in between.

This clonotype was observed a handful of times. The gene calls are TRBV7-9 and TRBJ1-6; D possibly corresponds to TRBD1 (5 bases). Per the germline V gene, CDR1 is SEHNR and CDR2 is FQNEAQ (reference sequence). CDR3 length: 16 amino acids. The germline V and J ends were trimmed by 0 bases and 10 bases, with 16 bases remaining between them. CDR3 nucleotides: TGTGCCAGCAGCTTAGCTGGGACCTTGGGACGGTCACCCCTCCACTTT. Translation: CASSLAGTLGRSPLHF.

In this sample, this clonotype turned up many times. This chain uses TRBV7-9 with TRBJ2-6, with TRBD1 matching over 10 bases. From germline, CDR1 is SEHNR and CDR2 FQNEAQ (reference sequence). This CDR3 is built from 18 residues. The V and J ends lost 1 base and 2 bases, in that order; junction bases with no gene match: 5. This CDR3 reads CASSLDDRGQPGANVLTF. The CDR3 nucleotides read TGTGCCAGCAGCTTAGATGACAGGGGGCAACCTGGGGCCAACGTCCTGACTTTC.

Many counts were recorded for this clonotype. The V gene is TRBV2, the J gene TRBJ1-5; D is perhaps TRBD1 (5 bases). Germline V gene lookup returns CDR1 SNHLY and CDR2 FYNNEI. V was trimmed by 8 bases and J by 5 bases, leaving 13 bases between them. CDR3 size: 13 residues. The CDR3 region is CASSGVGDQPQHF. The CDR3 DNA reads as TGTGCCAGCTCGGGGGTGGGAGATCAGCCCCAGCATTTT.

V usage is TRBV28 and J usage is TRBJ2-7; 10 bases line up with TRBD1. The V and J ends lost 6 bases and 5 bases, in that order; junction bases with no gene match: 10. The CDR3 spans 15 residues. The germline V gene has CDR1 MDHEN and CDR2 SYDVKM. The CDR3 coding sequence is TGTGCCAGCAGGTCGACAGGGGGCGAGGGGCACGAGCAGTACTTC. It encodes CASRSTGGEGHEQYF.

This clonotype has at least ten counts. The chain couples TRBV14 to TRBJ2-2, with TRBD1 as a possible D gene (5 bases). V lost 0 bases and J lost 4, with 9 bases in between. The CDR3 has 15 amino acids. Germline assignment: CDR1 SGHDN and CDR2 FVKESK. CDR3 sequence: CASSQDWTPTGELFF. CDR3 in DNA: TGTGCCAGCAGCCAAGATTGGACACCCACCGGGGAGCTGTTTTTT.

This clonotype has only a few counts. At one boundary the junction diverges from the germline segment, which might be a read error. The rearrangement links TRBV4-1 to TRBJ2-1; D is undetermined. There are 11 residues in the CDR3. The germline V gene encodes CDR1 MGHRA and CDR2 YSYEKL. As DNA, the CDR3 is TGCGCCAGCAGCCACTTGGAAAGGCCTCGCTTC. It translates to CASSHLERPRF.

The chain couples TRBV28 to TRBJ1-2, with D tentatively TRBD1 (6 bases). The CDR3 is 16 amino acids. The V gene's germline CDR1 is MDHEN and CDR2 SYDVKM. With 3 bases removed from V and 3 bases from J, the gap between germline ends came to 17 bases. The CDR3 nucleotides are TGTGCCAGCAGTTTTTCTCTGGCGAGGGGGGACTATGGCTACACCTTC. Amino acids: CASSFSLARGDYGYTF.

This clonotype has ten or more counts. The V gene is TRBV7-9, the J gene TRBJ2-7; 11 bases fit TRBD1. The CDR3 runs to 15 residues. V lost 3 bases and J lost 3; bases outside the gene matches: 4. From germline, CDR1 is SEHNR and CDR2 FQNEAQ (reference sequence). CDR3 nucleotides: TGTGCCAGCAGCTTCCCGGGACAGGGGGACTACGAGCAGTACTTC. It codes for CASSFPGQGDYEQYF. The full variable domain, completed using reference TRBV7-9 and TRBJ2-7, is DTGVSQNPRHKITKRGQNVTFRCDPISEHNRLYWYRQTLGQGPEFLTYFQNEAQLEKSRLLSDRFSAERPKGSFSTLEIQRTEQGDSAMYLCASSFPGQGDYEQYFGPGTRLTVT.

This clonotype was counted at least ten times. The chain is built from TRBV7-3 and TRBJ2-6; 8 positions agree with TRBD1. The CDR3 is made up of 15 amino acids. V lost 5 bases and J lost 5; bases outside the gene matches: 5. Per germline, CDR1 SGHTA and CDR2 FQGTGA. The CDR3 DNA reads as TGTGCCAGCAGCCCAGGACAGGGTAGGGCCAACGTCCTGACTTTC. This gives the protein CASSPGQGRANVLTF.

CDR3 residues: CASSSETSGSYEQFF. In nucleotides, the CDR3 is TGTGCCAGCAGTTCAGAGACTAGCGGGAGCTATGAGCAGTTCTTC. The V gene is TRBV28, the J gene TRBJ2-1; 12 nucleotides agree with TRBD2. CDR3 length: 15 residues. Germline values: CDR1 MDHEN, CDR2 SYDVKM. The V segment lost 4 bases and the J segment 8 bases; nucleotides outside the gene matches: 6.

This clonotype has a handful of counts. The V gene is TRBV14, the J gene TRBJ2-7; possible D gene TRBD1, 5 bases. Trimming took off 0 bases at V and 1 base at J, with 7 bases between the two ends. CDR1 and CDR2 from the germline V gene are SGHDN and FVKESK. The CDR3 spans 14 residues. CDR3 in DNA: TGTGCCAGCAGCCAAGATCCAGGGTCCTACGAGCAGTACTTC. Translating it yields CASSQDPGSYEQYF.

The chain couples TRBV27 to TRBJ2-5, with 13 nucleotides matching TRBD2. CDR3 length: 16 amino acids. Germline CDR1 MNHEY, CDR2 SMNVEV (reference sequence). Trimming at V came to 10 bases and at J to 4 bases, leaving 12 bases not matched to a gene. CDR3 coding DNA: TGTGCCAACCCCCCCCGACTAGCGGGAGGTATAGAGACCCAGTACTTC. Translation gives CANPPRLAGGIETQYF.

The chain combines TRBV7-2 with TRBJ2-1; 9 bases are shared with TRBD1. CDR3 length: 15 amino acids. J gave up 6 bases and V 5 bases, and 8 bases lay outside the gene matches. The germline V gene encodes CDR1 SGHTA and CDR2 FQGNSA. CDR3 nucleotide sequence: TGTGCCAGCAGCACACAGGGGGCTTTATTCAATGAGCAGTTCTTC. Amino acid sequence: CASSTQGALFNEQFF.

This clonotype was counted ten times or more. This sequence joins TRBV4-1 and TRBJ2-7, with 8 positions matching TRBD2. Germline V lookup: CDR1 MGHRA, CDR2 YSYEKL. The CDR3 is 15 amino acids. The J segment lost 2 bases and the V segment lost 0 bases, leaving 3 bases of the junction unmatched. The CDR3 protein is CASSQELAVPYEQYF. DNA for the CDR3: TGCGCCAGCAGCCAAGAACTAGCGGTACCCTACGAGCAGTACTTC.

J is TRBJ2-6 and V is TRBV12-3 or TRBV12-4; D is unresolved. The CDR3 has 15 residues. V was shortened by 1 base and J by 2 bases, with 6 bases between the two germline ends. The CDR3 region has the DNA TGTGCCAGCAGTTTAGTCCGGACTGGGGCCAACGTCCTGACTTTC. Amino acid sequence: CASSLVRTGANVLTF.